Sequencing of this T cell receptor (beta chain) was carried out in a study of blood T cell repertoires in COVID-19. For the study at large: COVID-19 samples, acute and convalescent, were from the United States, Italy and Spain. Nucleic acid was either cDNA or gDNA, and it came from T cells, B-cell-depleted T cells, or PBMCs.

In the source study's methods: Amplification of reference gene primers provided the estimated nucleated cell counts. The protocol was immunoSEQ multiplex PCR, while the TCRdb copy is restricted to in-frame clones and leaves out a portion. The V and J calls and clone size are taken from that table; D and trimming were inferred from the DNA. The sample lists hundreds of thousands of clones; approximately 90% were seen once. The CDR3 loop spans 12 amino acids. The V end was cut by 10 bases, the J end by 7 bases, with 13 bases between. Germline loops: CDR1 LGHDT, CDR2 YNNKEL (reference sequence). A Seattle source enrolled patients during active infection and followed them longitudinally.

Sequencing used peripheral blood. This chain links TRBV3-1 (or the pseudogene TRBV3-2) with TRBJ2-2; TRBD1 is a possible D gene (6 bases). The clonotype originates from a man aged 55 to 70 with COVID-19, enrolled during active disease. CDR3 sequence: CATKDSVGELFF. Written as DNA, the CDR3 is TGTGCCACCAAGGACAGTGTCGGGGAGCTGTTTTTT.